This T cell receptor (beta chain) derives from a study of blood T cell repertoires in COVID-19. Overall study context: Whether acute or convalescent, the COVID-19 samples came from the United States, Italy and Spain.

In the original analysis: Amplifying reference gene primers gave estimates of nucleated cell counts. Assay used: immunoSEQ multiplex PCR; TCRdb lists only in-frame clones, some missing. Clone size and V and J calls were adopted from that table, with D and trimming inferred from the DNA. The data contain about 170,000 clones, 86% of them singletons. Sequencing input: peripheral blood. This clonotype originated in a woman aged 60-75 years with COVID-19, enrolled during active disease.

CDR3 bases: TGTGCCAGCAGCACTAACGCGATCTCCTACGAGCAGTACTTC. Protein sequence: CASSTNAISYEQYF. This chain connects TRBV7-8 to TRBJ2-7; unclear D gene. V was pared by 5 bases and J by 0 bases, with 11 bases between. The CDR3 is 14 amino acids. CDR1 and CDR2 (germline): SGHVS, FQNEAQ.